Listed below are T cell receptor beta chains from one sample, sequenced in a study of blood T cell repertoires in COVID-19. Sequencing was performed with immunoSEQ multiplex PCR; in TCRdb, only in-frame clones are kept and a portion is missing. The sample carries fewer than 200,000 clones, roughly 82% recorded once. Sequenced input: peripheral blood. Source of these receptors: a woman in her 70s with acute or convalescent COVID-19. Both conserved end residues are part of each CDR3. The order of the fields is clone size, V gene, J gene, D gene, CDR3 DNA, CDR3 protein. A D gene is named only where the DNA matches it firmly. The size of a clone is reported for some rows only, either as once, few or many, or as a class for expanded clones.

>-|TRBV4-2|TRBJ2-1|TRBD2
TGTGCCAGCAGCCAGGCCCGACTAGCGGGGCCTTACAATGAGCAGTTCTTC
CASSQARLAGPYNEQFF
>-|TRBV7-9|TRBJ1-1|-
TGTGCCAGCAGCCGGAACACTGAAGCTTTCTTT
CASSRNTEAFF
>-|TRBV18|TRBJ2-7|TRBD1
TGTGCCACCTCCGGACAGGAAGGACGGGAGCAGTACTTC
CATSGQEGREQYF
>-|TRBV6-5|TRBJ2-7|TRBD2
TGTGCCAGCAGTTCGCTAGCGGAATCTTACGAGCAGTACTTC
CASSSLAESYEQYF
>-|TRBV2|TRBJ2-5|TRBD2
TGTGCCAGCACGTCCGGGAGGGCCGGGGAGACCCAGTACTTC
CASTSGRAGETQYF
>-|TRBV9|TRBJ1-1|-
TGTGCCAGCAGCCAGGACCCCAGGGACACTGAAGCTTTCTTT
CASSQDPRDTEAFF
>-|TRBV10-3|TRBJ2-3|-
TGTGCCATCAGTGATCCCTCCGGGAAAAACACAGATACGCAGTATTTT
CAISDPSGKNTDTQYF
>-|TRBV9|TRBJ2-2|-
TGTGCCAGCAGCGTAGACGGGGGAGGATGGAACACCGGGGAGCTGTTTTTT
CASSVDGGGWNTGELFF
>-|TRBV27|TRBJ2-5|TRBD2
TGTGCCAGCAGTTTACGGCGCGGGGGGGCGAGTCAAGAGACCCAGTACTTC
CASSLRRGGASQETQYF
>-|TRBV4-1|TRBJ2-2|TRBD2
TGCGCCAGCAGCCAAAACGGGAGGGGCGGGGAGCTGTTTTTT
CASSQNGRGGELFF
>-|TRBV28|TRBJ2-1|-
TGTGCCAGCTTTTCAACAGGCGCAACCTACAATGAGCAGTTCTTC
CASFSTGATYNEQFF
>-|TRBV9|TRBJ1-2|-
TGTGCCAGCAGCCCCCAAGGACAGTTGCTAAAGGGCTACACCTTC
CASSPQGQLLKGYTF
>-|TRBV7-2|TRBJ2-7|-
TGTGCCAGCCGGGCAGCAGGGGTCGAGCAGTACTTC
CASRAAGVEQYF
>few|TRBV13|TRBJ1-1|TRBD1
TGTGCCAGCAGCCCCCGACAGGGTACGGGAAACACTGAAGCTTTCTTT
CASSPRQGTGNTEAFF
>-|TRBV7-2|TRBJ2-3|TRBD2
TGTGCCAGCAGCTCAACTAGCGGGAGGGCCGTAGATACGCAGTATTTT
CASSSTSGRAVDTQYF
>-|TRBV5-1|TRBJ2-7|TRBD1
TGCGCCAGCAGCTGGAAATGGGACAGGGAAATCTACGAGCAGTACTTC
CASSWKWDREIYEQYF
>-|TRBV28|TRBJ2-4|-
TGTGCCAGCAGTTTATCGGGGGGCGCCGGCTACATTCAGTACTTC
CASSLSGGAGYIQYF
>-|TRBV5-1|TRBJ2-7|TRBD2
TGCGCCAGCAGCTTTGGACTAGGAGGCTACGAGCAGTACTTC
CASSFGLGGYEQYF
>-|TRBV11-1|TRBJ1-1|-
TGTGCCAGCAGCTTAATCCGGAACACTGAAGCTTTCTTT
CASSLIRNTEAFF
>few|TRBV28|TRBJ1-2|-
TGTGCCAGCAGTCGCCTACAGCCTAACTATGGCTACACCTTC
CASSRLQPNYGYTF
>-|TRBV27|TRBJ1-2|-
TGTGCCAGCACCCTACAAAGGGGGGGATCTGGCTACACCTTC
CASTLQRGGSGYTF
>-|TRBV18|TRBJ1-1|-
TGTGCCAGCTCACCGGAGGTGGAGGACACTGAAGCTTTCTTT
CASSPEVEDTEAFF
>-|TRBV19|TRBJ1-5|TRBD1
TGTGCCAGTAATGGGGACAGGGAATCGGGTCAGCCCCAGCATTTT
CASNGDRESGQPQHF
>-|TRBV30|TRBJ1-1|-
TGTGCCTTGGACAGTTCCCGCACTGAAGCTTTCTTT
CALDSSRTEAFF
>-|TRBV28|TRBJ1-6|TRBD1
TGTGCCAGGGAATTTCGCCTCCGGGACAGGGATGGCTATAATTCACCCCTCCACTTT
CAREFRLRDRDGYNSPLHF
>-|TRBV7-2|TRBJ2-7|TRBD2
TGTGCCAGCAGCCCCCCGTTTCGACTAGCGGGAATCTACGAGCAGTACTTC
CASSPPFRLAGIYEQYF
>-|TRBV5-1|TRBJ1-1|-
TGCGCCAGCAGCTTGGAAACAGGGAACACTGAAGCTTTCTTT
CASSLETGNTEAFF
>-|TRBV6-1|TRBJ1-5|-
TGTGCCAGCAGTGCCAACCCCCCCGGGGGGAGCAATCAGCCCCAGCATTTT
CASSANPPGGSNQPQHF
>-|TRBV11-2|TRBJ1-4|TRBD1
TGTGCCAGCAGCCACCCGGGACAGCGACGTAAAAAACTGTTTTTT
CASSHPGQRRKKLFF
>-|TRBV6-6|TRBJ1-4|-
TGTGCCAGCAGTTACATGGGAGTGGATGAAAAACTGTTTTTT
CASSYMGVDEKLFF
>-|TRBV5-1|TRBJ1-4|TRBD1
TGCGCCAGCAGCTTGGACAGGGGGCGAGCTAATGAAAAACTGTTTTTT
CASSLDRGRANEKLFF
>-|TRBV4-3|TRBJ1-1|TRBD1
TGCGCCAGCAGCCAAGCACGGACAGGGCGAGGCACTGAAGCTTTCTTT
CASSQARTGRGTEAFF
>-|TRBV5-5|TRBJ1-2|TRBD1
TGTGCCAGCAGACCCGACAGGGGGCTGAACTATGGCTACACCTTC
CASRPDRGLNYGYTF
>-|TRBV19|TRBJ1-1|TRBD1
TGTGCCAGTACCTCCAGTGGCAGGGGGTTCGGGGTGGGCACTGAAGCTTTCTTT
CASTSSGRGFGVGTEAFF
>-|TRBV7-8|TRBJ2-7|-
TGTGCCAGCAGCTTAGGGGCACTCTCCTACGAGCAGTACTTC
CASSLGALSYEQYF
>-|TRBV6-6|TRBJ1-2|-
TGTGCCAGCACCAAGACAGGCCAGTCCTATGGCTACACCTTC
CASTKTGQSYGYTF
>-|TRBV7-2|TRBJ2-7|-
TGTGCCAGCAGCTTAGGGGGGACTCCCGGAATGAACTTC
CASSLGGTPGMNF
>-|TRBV18|TRBJ2-2|TRBD2
TGTGCCAGCAGCTCCGGGACTAGCGGGGTCCACACCGGGGAGCTGTTTTTT
CASSSGTSGVHTGELFF
>-|TRBV6-2/TRBV6-3|TRBJ2-1|-
TGTGCCAGCAGTTACCTAATGGCGGGCAATGAGCAGTTCTTC
CASSYLMAGNEQFF
>-|TRBV5-6|TRBJ2-1|TRBD1
TGTGCCAGCAGCTTGGCGGGACAGGATGGGAATGAGCAGTTCTTC
CASSLAGQDGNEQFF
>-|TRBV6-4|TRBJ1-1|TRBD1
TGTGCCAGCAGTCTAACAGGGGGCTCGTCTGAAGCTTTCTTT
CASSLTGGSSEAFF
>-|TRBV24-1|TRBJ1-3|TRBD1
TGTGCCACCCTACGGGACAGGGGGCCCAGCTCTGGAAACACCATATATTTT
CATLRDRGPSSGNTIYF
>-|TRBV6-2/TRBV6-3|TRBJ1-6|-
TGTGCCAGCAGTTACAACGGGGGGCGTTCACCCCTCCACTTT
CASSYNGGRSPLHF
>-|TRBV9|TRBJ2-7|-
TGTGCCAGCAGCGTAGGGGGGGACAGTGCCTACGAGCAGTACTTC
CASSVGGDSAYEQYF
>-|TRBV9|TRBJ2-1|TRBD1
TGTGCCAGCAGCGTAGCGGGACAGGGGTACAATGAGCAGTTCTTC
CASSVAGQGYNEQFF
>-|TRBV4-1|TRBJ1-4|-
TGCGCCAGCAGCCGCGGCCAAGCAACTAATGAAAAACTGTTTTTT
CASSRGQATNEKLFF
>-|TRBV28|TRBJ2-1|TRBD2
TGTGCCAGCACCCAATCGGGGGGGACGGATGAGCAGTTCTTC
CASTQSGGTDEQFF
>-|TRBV19|TRBJ1-1|-
TGTGCCAGTAGTACGGGGAGAAACACTGAAGCTTTCTTT
CASSTGRNTEAFF
>-|TRBV5-4|TRBJ2-5|TRBD2
TGTGCCAGCAGCTTGAGAGTTAGCGGGGGGTACCAAGAGACCCAGTACTTC
CASSLRVSGGYQETQYF
>-|TRBV12-1|TRBJ1-5|-
TGTGCCAGCAGCGACCGACATCGCAATCAGCCCCAGCATTTT
CASSDRHRNQPQHF
>-|TRBV19|TRBJ1-5|-
TGTGCCAGTACTCAAACGGGGGGTCGAAATCAGCCCCAGCATTTT
CASTQTGGRNQPQHF